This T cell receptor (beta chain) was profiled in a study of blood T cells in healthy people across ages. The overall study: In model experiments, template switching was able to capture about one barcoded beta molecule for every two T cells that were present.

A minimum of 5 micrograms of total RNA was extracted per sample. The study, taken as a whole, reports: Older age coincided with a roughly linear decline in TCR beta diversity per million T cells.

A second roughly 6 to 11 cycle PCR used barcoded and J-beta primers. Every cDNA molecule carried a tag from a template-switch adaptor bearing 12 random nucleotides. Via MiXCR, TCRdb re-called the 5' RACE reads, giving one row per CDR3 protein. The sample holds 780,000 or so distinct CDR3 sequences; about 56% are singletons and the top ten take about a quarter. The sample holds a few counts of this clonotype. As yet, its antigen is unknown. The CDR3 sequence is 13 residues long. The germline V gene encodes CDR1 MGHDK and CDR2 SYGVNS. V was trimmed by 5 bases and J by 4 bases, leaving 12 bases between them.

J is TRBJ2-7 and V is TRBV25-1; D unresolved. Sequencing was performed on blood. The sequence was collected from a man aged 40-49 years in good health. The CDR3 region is CASSLADIYEQYF. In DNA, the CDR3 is TGTGCCAGCAGTTTGGCAGATATTTACGAGCAGTACTTC.